A single sample gave rise to the 21 T cell receptor beta chains below, sequenced in a study of cytomegalovirus exposure and HLA in healthy donors. TCRdb's copy holds only in-frame clones and misses some; the assay was immunoSEQ multiplex PCR. The data hold 260,000 or so clones, with about 90% observed a single time. Material: PBMCs. The receptor set was obtained from a woman aged 30 to 39 in good health and CMV-seronegative.

The genes are TRBV2 and TRBJ2-7; tentatively, D is TRBD1 (8 bases). The CDR3 extends over 15 amino acids. The V end lost 6 bases, the J end lost 3 bases, and 18 bases lay between the germline ends. From germline, CDR1 is SNHLY and CDR2 FYNNEI. This CDR3 is CASRGGTGGIYEQYF. Here the CDR3 DNA reads TGTGCCAGCAGGGGAGGGACAGGCGGCATCTACGAGCAGTACTTC.

CDR3 region: CASSYSRGLGVYGYTF. In nucleotides, the CDR3 is TGTGCCAGCAGTTACTCGAGGGGCCTGGGAGTCTATGGCTACACCTTC. The chain joins TRBV6-5 to TRBJ1-2; D possibly corresponds to TRBD1 (5 bases). Per germline, CDR1 MNHEY and CDR2 SVGAGI. The CDR3 consists of 16 residues. V lost 0 bases and J 4 bases, leaving 15 bases between the germline ends.

The chain carries TRBV2 and TRBJ2-1; 10 positions agree with TRBD2. Germline V gives CDR1 SNHLY, CDR2 FYNNEI. This CDR3 is built from 15 residues. V shed 3 bases and J 9 bases; nucleotides not matched to a gene: 8. The CDR3 region has the DNA TGTGCCAGCAGTGACCGGCTAGCGGGAGCTAGTGAGCAGTTCTTC. Protein: CASSDRLAGASEQFF.

This rearrangement joins TRBV4-2 to TRBJ2-7, with 7 nucleotides matching TRBD2. The CDR3 is 17 amino acids. The V gene end was trimmed by 1 base and the J gene end by 2 bases; junction bases not matched to a gene: 11. From germline, CDR1 is LGHNA and CDR2 YNFKEQ. The CDR3 sequence is CASSQVSRGGLAYEQYF. For the CDR3, the DNA is TGTGCCAGCAGCCAAGTAAGTAGGGGAGGACTAGCCTACGAGCAGTACTTC.

The chain carries TRBV4-2 and TRBJ2-5; 7 bases align to TRBD2. CDR1 is LGHNA, CDR2 YNFKEQ, per germline. The CDR3 sequence is 15 residues long. V shed 3 bases and J 0 bases; nucleotides not matched to a gene: 4. The CDR3 loop reads CASSQGSGDQETQYF. DNA of the CDR3: TGTGCCAGCAGCCAGGGAAGCGGGGACCAAGAGACCCAGTACTTC.

J is TRBJ1-5 and V is TRBV5-6, with D tentatively TRBD1 (5 bases). Trimming took off 2 bases at V and 3 bases at J, with 12 bases between the two ends. The CDR3 length is 15 residues. From germline, CDR1 is SGHDT and CDR2 YYEEEE. Here the CDR3 DNA reads TGTGCCAGCAGCTTCTCGGGGACGTTCAATCAGCCCCAGCATTTT. This encodes CASSFSGTFNQPQHF.

Comments on this clone: The junction does not match germline at one end; this may be a read error. J is TRBJ1-1 and V is TRBV28; the D is unclear. Germline CDR1 and CDR2: MDHEN and SYDVKM. The CDR3 contains 12 residues. CDR3 DNA: TGTGCCAGCGGTTTATTGGGGACTGAAGCTTTCTTT. This codes for CASGLLGTEAFF.

The chain recombines TRBV5-6 with TRBJ2-7; D possibly corresponds to TRBD2 (6 bases). The CDR3 loop spans 18 amino acids. The germline V gene encodes CDR1 SGHDT and CDR2 YYEEEE. Trimming took 3 bases from V and 0 from J, leaving 22 bases between them. In DNA, the CDR3 is TGTGCCAGCAGCTCCCGGGTGCTGAGCGGGCGAAGCTCCTACGAGCAGTACTTC. It is translated as CASSSRVLSGRSSYEQYF.

This chain joins TRBV7-9 and TRBJ1-3; D is undetermined. V lost 4 bases and J 1 base, leaving 14 bases between the germline ends. Germline CDR1 reads SEHNR; CDR2 reads FQNEAQ (reference sequence). This CDR3 comprises 16 residues. The CDR3 nucleotides read TGTGCCAGCAGCTCCACTATCTTTCATTCTGGAAACACCATATATTTT. Encoded protein: CASSSTIFHSGNTIYF. The complete variable domain, with remaining parts taken from reference TRBV7-9 and TRBJ1-3, reads DTGVSQNPRHKITKRGQNVTFRCDPISEHNRLYWYRQTLGQGPEFLTYFQNEAQLEKSRLLSDRFSAERPKGSFSTLEIQRTEQGDSAMYLCASSSTIFHSGNTIYFGEGSWLTVV.

The rearrangement joins TRBV7-2 to TRBJ2-6; D gene ambiguous. Trimming left V 4 bases short and J 0 bases short, with 7 bases between. The CDR3 sequence is 15 residues long. Germline CDR1 reads SGHTA; CDR2 reads FQGNSA. CDR3 DNA sequence: TGTGCCAGCAGCTCCCCCCGCTCTGGGGCCAACGTCCTGACTTTC. Encoded protein: CASSSPRSGANVLTF. The full variable domain, in which reference TRBV7-2 and TRBJ2-6 provide the parts outside the CDR3, is GAGVSQSPSNKVTEKGKDVELRCDPISGHTALYWYRQSLGQGLEFLIYFQGNSAPDKSGLPSDRFSAERTGGSVSTLTIQRTQQEDSAVYLCASSSPRSGANVLTFGAGSRLTVL.

This sequence joins TRBV27 and TRBJ1-2; the D is unclear. Germline V gives CDR1 MNHEY, CDR2 SMNVEV (reference sequence). The V end was cut by 4 bases, the J end by 0 bases, with 0 bases between. The CDR3 length is 11 residues. CDR3: CASSSNYGYTF. CDR3 nucleotide sequence: TGTGCCAGCAGTTCTAACTATGGCTACACCTTC.

The rearrangement links TRBV4-2 to TRBJ2-7; perhaps D is TRBD1 or TRBD2 (5 bases each). The CDR3 length is 17 residues. The V end was cut by 0 bases, the J end by 2 bases, with 17 bases between. Germline V gene lookup returns CDR1 LGHNA and CDR2 YNFKEQ. CDR3 sequence (DNA): TGTGCCAGCAGCCAAGATCGGCACCTAGCAGGGACCTACGAGCAGTACTTC. This codes for CASSQDRHLAGTYEQYF.

This chain joins TRBV2 and TRBJ1-5; the D gene is possibly TRBD1 (6 bases). Germline V gives CDR1 SNHLY, CDR2 FYNNEI. The CDR3 runs to 15 residues. Trimming left V 0 bases short and J 9 bases short, with 15 bases between. The CDR3: CASSEAAGATAPQHF. The CDR3, as DNA: TGTGCCAGCAGTGAAGCCGCGGGGGCCACCGCGCCCCAGCATTTT.

The J gene is TRBJ2-1, the V gene TRBV7-2; 15 bases are a match to TRBD2. The junction had 10 bases not matched to a gene; V was cut back by 5 bases and J by 8 bases. CDR1 and CDR2 from the germline V gene are SGHTA and FQGNSA. This CDR3 is built from 17 residues. The CDR3 protein is CASSPPGTSGRPDEQFF. CDR3 sequence (DNA): TGTGCCAGCAGCCCCCCCGGGACTAGCGGGAGGCCCGATGAGCAGTTCTTC.

This rearrangement joins TRBV11-2 to TRBJ1-5; perhaps TRBD1 as D (5 bases). V was shortened by 3 bases and J by 3 bases, with 18 bases between the two germline ends. CDR1 is SGHAT, CDR2 FQNNGV, per germline. There are 17 residues in the CDR3. The chain's CDR3 is CASSFQRQLPLNQPQHF. The CDR3, as DNA: TGTGCCAGCAGCTTCCAGAGACAGCTCCCTCTCAATCAGCCCCAGCATTTT. The full variable domain, in which reference TRBV11-2 and TRBJ1-5 provide the parts outside the CDR3, is EAGVAQSPRYKIIEKRQSVAFWCNPISGHATLYWYQQILGQGPKLLIQFQNNGVVDDSQLPKDRFSAERLKGVDSTLKIQPAKLEDSAVYLCASSFQRQLPLNQPQHFGDGTRLSIL.

With respect to this clone: Other nucleotide sequences in the sample specify the same CDR3. This chain joins TRBV4-1 and TRBJ2-7, with 9 bases matching TRBD1. There are 15 residues in the CDR3. J gave up 1 base and V 3 bases, and 4 bases lay outside the gene matches. Germline CDR1 reads MGHRA; CDR2 reads YSYEKL. CDR3 residues: CASSQGGTGSYEQYF. The CDR3 DNA sequence: TGCGCCAGCAGCCAGGGAGGGACAGGGTCCTACGAGCAGTACTTC.

This sequence joins TRBV4-1 and TRBJ2-7, with 12 bases aligning to TRBD2. The V segment lost 2 bases and the J segment 5 bases; nucleotides outside the gene matches: 7. Germline-derived CDR1 and CDR2 are MGHRA and YSYEKL. This CDR3 has 16 amino acids. The CDR3 coding sequence is TGCGCCAGCAGCCAATCCGCCGGGACTAGCGGGCACGAGCAGTACTTC. Encoded protein: CASSQSAGTSGHEQYF.

This clone occurred once. The chain uses TRBV9 and TRBJ1-1, with D unresolved. The V gene's germline CDR1 is SGDLS and CDR2 YYNGEE. This CDR3 has 12 amino acids. The V end was cut by 0 bases, the J end by 8 bases, with 8 bases between. The CDR3 is CASSVAETEAFF. CDR3 nucleotide sequence: TGTGCCAGCAGCGTAGCAGAGACCGAAGCTTTCTTT.

V gene TRBV28 combines with J gene TRBJ1-4; D remains ambiguous. The CDR3 has 17 amino acids. Looked up from germline, CDR1 is MDHEN and CDR2 is SYDVKM. V lost 5 bases and J lost 2, with 18 bases in between. The CDR3 bases are TGTGCCAGCAGTCTCGGGCCTCCCCCGGGGACTAATGAAAAACTGTTTTTT. Translating it yields CASSLGPPPGTNEKLFF.

The chain is built from TRBV4-1 and TRBJ2-1, with 7 bases identical to TRBD2. Germline CDR1 MGHRA, CDR2 YSYEKL. V gave up 0 bases and J gave up 2 bases; unmatched junction bases: 10. The CDR3 consists of 18 residues. The CDR3 here is CASSQEPPSGNTYNEQFF. Written as DNA, the CDR3 is TGCGCCAGCAGCCAAGAACCCCCCAGCGGGAACACCTACAATGAGCAGTTCTTC.

V usage is TRBV7-8 and J usage is TRBJ2-7, with D unresolved. The CDR3 extends over 13 amino acids. V lost 5 bases, J lost 6 bases, and 14 bases lay in between. Germline CDR1 and CDR2: SGHVS and FQNEAQ. Here the CDR3 reads CASSPAVSPEQYF. As DNA, the CDR3 is TGTGCCAGCAGCCCAGCTGTATCCCCCGAGCAGTACTTC.